Listed below are T cell receptor beta chains from one sample, sequenced in a study of blood T cell repertoires in COVID-19. Clones were sequenced by immunoSEQ multiplex PCR, and TCRdb holds only the in-frame ones, with some missing. The sample has approximately 230,000 clones; approximately 86% are singletons. The specimen was peripheral blood. The receptor set was obtained from a woman older than 75 with active or convalescent COVID-19. Each CDR3 is given without its conserved first and last residue. Each record gives: V gene, D gene, J gene, CDR3 protein. A D gene is named only where the DNA matches it firmly.

V gene: TRBV18
D gene: -
J gene: TRBJ1-1
CDR3 protein: ASSRVRDTEAF

V gene: TRBV4-1
D gene: TRBD1
J gene: TRBJ2-7
CDR3 protein: ASSQDVQGVGYEQY

V gene: TRBV24-1
D gene: TRBD1
J gene: TRBJ2-7
CDR3 protein: ATSDRTGLKDEQY

V gene: TRBV5-1
D gene: TRBD2
J gene: TRBJ2-4
CDR3 protein: ASSSTSGGNIQY

V gene: TRBV7-9
D gene: -
J gene: TRBJ1-4
CDR3 protein: ASSLVAANEKLF

V gene: TRBV5-1
D gene: -
J gene: TRBJ1-6
CDR3 protein: ASSLGGLRGNSPLH

V gene: TRBV28
D gene: TRBD2
J gene: TRBJ2-1
CDR3 protein: ASRPGTSFYNEQF

V gene: TRBV6-5
D gene: -
J gene: TRBJ2-7
CDR3 protein: ASSLMGGRSYEQY

V gene: TRBV11-3
D gene: TRBD1
J gene: TRBJ2-5
CDR3 protein: ASSLDRMETQY

V gene: TRBV29-1
D gene: -
J gene: TRBJ2-3
CDR3 protein: SVRSSSTDTQY

V gene: TRBV15
D gene: -
J gene: TRBJ2-7
CDR3 protein: ATSVGQQVYEQY

V gene: TRBV28
D gene: -
J gene: TRBJ2-1
CDR3 protein: ASSPPRGGANNEQF

V gene: TRBV3-1/TRBV3-2
D gene: -
J gene: TRBJ2-5
CDR3 protein: ASAQRLAVETQY

V gene: TRBV3-1/TRBV3-2
D gene: -
J gene: TRBJ2-7
CDR3 protein: ASSQVNFGNYEQY

V gene: TRBV7-6
D gene: -
J gene: TRBJ2-7
CDR3 protein: ASSLSRGPLNEQY

V gene: TRBV4-1
D gene: -
J gene: TRBJ1-1
CDR3 protein: ASSPGTTTSLNTEAF

V gene: TRBV5-1
D gene: -
J gene: TRBJ1-4
CDR3 protein: ASSTGGGANEKLF

V gene: TRBV5-1
D gene: TRBD1
J gene: TRBJ2-7
CDR3 protein: ASSNSNLGQGMYEQY

V gene: TRBV5-4
D gene: TRBD1
J gene: TRBJ1-1
CDR3 protein: ASSSGTGNSRNTEAF

V gene: TRBV10-1
D gene: -
J gene: TRBJ1-6
CDR3 protein: AISTEAIGSPLH

V gene: TRBV19
D gene: TRBD2
J gene: TRBJ2-2
CDR3 protein: ASTAGRGNTGELF

V gene: TRBV21-1
D gene: -
J gene: TRBJ1-5
CDR3 protein: ARNYGTAVGDQPQH

V gene: TRBV12-5
D gene: -
J gene: TRBJ2-3
CDR3 protein: ASGPGTDTQY

V gene: TRBV5-1
D gene: TRBD1
J gene: TRBJ1-1
CDR3 protein: ASSLDGQGSSGKAF

V gene: TRBV14
D gene: -
J gene: TRBJ1-2
CDR3 protein: ASSYGGFYGYT

V gene: TRBV10-3
D gene: -
J gene: TRBJ1-6
CDR3 protein: AIRGEAGISPLH

V gene: TRBV21-1
D gene: -
J gene: TRBJ1-5
CDR3 protein: ASSKGQFNQPQH

V gene: TRBV7-8
D gene: TRBD1
J gene: TRBJ2-3
CDR3 protein: ASSLGSGTGTQY

V gene: TRBV2
D gene: -
J gene: TRBJ1-4
CDR3 protein: ASNEQGTTNEKLF

V gene: TRBV2
D gene: TRBD1
J gene: TRBJ1-2
CDR3 protein: ASRIGQASGGYT

V gene: TRBV14
D gene: TRBD2
J gene: TRBJ2-7
CDR3 protein: ASSQDSGSRYEQY

V gene: TRBV25-1
D gene: -
J gene: TRBJ2-5
CDR3 protein: ASSDLRQAQETQY

V gene: TRBV18
D gene: TRBD1
J gene: TRBJ2-7
CDR3 protein: ASSLILGQGPREQY

V gene: TRBV28
D gene: TRBD2
J gene: TRBJ2-1
CDR3 protein: ASSIVAGGFYNEQF

V gene: TRBV18
D gene: -
J gene: TRBJ1-3
CDR3 protein: ASSPSRVGNTIY

V gene: TRBV13
D gene: TRBD1
J gene: TRBJ2-2
CDR3 protein: ASSPDRVPGELF

V gene: TRBV5-1
D gene: -
J gene: TRBJ2-7
CDR3 protein: ASSLAPDRIYEQY

V gene: TRBV6-2/TRBV6-3
D gene: -
J gene: TRBJ2-5
CDR3 protein: ASSDFLAARETQY

V gene: TRBV5-1
D gene: TRBD1
J gene: TRBJ2-3
CDR3 protein: ASSWDRRPRTSTDTQY

V gene: TRBV6-5
D gene: TRBD2
J gene: TRBJ2-7
CDR3 protein: ASGRGGSGLIEQY

V gene: TRBV30
D gene: TRBD1
J gene: TRBJ2-5
CDR3 protein: ATALKTGSGETQY

V gene: TRBV5-1
D gene: TRBD1
J gene: TRBJ2-7
CDR3 protein: ASSAQGVAYEQY

V gene: TRBV13
D gene: TRBD2
J gene: TRBJ2-3
CDR3 protein: ASSFSSGGTDTQY

V gene: TRBV27
D gene: -
J gene: TRBJ2-3
CDR3 protein: ASSRAGPTDTQY

V gene: TRBV5-1
D gene: -
J gene: TRBJ1-1
CDR3 protein: ASSKLHGTEAF

V gene: TRBV5-1
D gene: TRBD1
J gene: TRBJ2-5
CDR3 protein: ASSSGTAQETQY